This T cell receptor beta chain comes out of a study of T-cell reconstitution after alpha-beta-depleted transplantation in children. For this clonotype: Its antigen is unidentified. A much larger clone sits a single nucleotide away, making a read error possible.

The length of the CDR3 is 17 residues. Overall study findings and caveats: Reportedly, alpha-beta T cells present about two months post-transplant originated from several hundred expanded clones of graft origin. Surviving recipient T cells and intrathymic progenitors accounted for some patients' high TCRbeta diversity at day 60. Among T cells one year after transplant, newly produced cells accounted for most counts and diversity.

TCRbeta library preparation incorporated unique molecular identifiers. TCRdb re-analysed the PCR reads in MiXCR, keeping a single row per CDR3 protein. Here the sample spans about 70,000 distinct CDR3 sequences, around 9.9% being singletons. The source is a boy aged 5-17 years with acute myeloid leukemia, due to receive a stem cell transplant. The sample in question was PBMCs, obtained before TCRalphabeta/CD19-depleted stem cell transplant. The chain carries TRBV21-1 and TRBJ1-1; the D call TRBD1 from the table was never checked on the DNA. TRBV21-1 has pseudogene status. CDR3 sequence (DNA): TGTGCCAGCAGCAAAGATTATCCAGGGGGCTTGAGGGCTGAAGCTTTCTTT. It translates to CASSKDYPGGLRAEAFF.